The clone carrying this T cell receptor beta chain was seen only once. Its specificity is not known. Trimming cost V 0 bases and J 3 bases, with 11 bases left between them. The CDR3 loop spans 15 amino acids. Germline values: CDR1 LNHNV, CDR2 YYDKDF (reference sequence). PCR was performed using 60 Vbeta and 13 Jbeta primers. Assay: immunoSEQ multiplex PCR; the TCRdb copy retains only in-frame clones and omits some. Among about 140,000 clones, just under 85% were seen once, and the ten largest hold roughly 4%. The data were taken from a study of cytomegalovirus exposure and HLA in healthy donors. Across the whole study: An earlier analysis found 95 million to 140 million unique TCR beta sequences from approximately 190 million T cells.

The study's findings and limits: Cytomegalovirus status was reportedly diagnosed by the classifier with high specificity and sensitivity. An apparent linkage of common viral pathogens to several of the most significant clusters emerged in a later analysis.

The chain has TRBV15 and TRBJ1-2, with TRBD1 as a possible D gene (6 bases). The clonotype comes from a man aged 35-49 years in good health and CMV-seropositive. Sequencing was carried out using PBMCs. This CDR3 reads CATSRDVDSHYGYTF. For the CDR3, the DNA is TGTGCCACCAGCAGAGATGTGGACAGCCACTATGGCTACACCTTC.